This TCR beta chain comes out of a study of blood T cell repertoires in COVID-19. In the study overall: Spain, Italy and the United States supplied samples that represented acute and convalescent COVID-19.

Generated by immunoSEQ multiplex PCR, the TCRdb table keeps only in-frame clones and is missing some. The table records 430,000 or so clones, 70% to 90% of them present only once. The V gene lost 5 bases and the J gene lost 5 bases, with 12 bases spanning the gap. CDR3 length: 13 residues. Per the germline V gene, CDR1 is KGHSH and CDR2 is LQKENI. Study members were between 18 and 89 years old and lived in 20 to 25 US regions. Participants were placed into cohorts based on the clinical history they reported. Two consecutive negative NP/OP PCR tests, clearance, or resolved symptoms defined Cohort 3 recovery.

J is TRBJ1-2 and V is TRBV18; D is possibly TRBD1 (6 bases). Sequencing was performed on PBMCs or T cells enriched from blood (not recorded which). This receptor was identified in a woman between 40 and 55 years old who had recovered from COVID-19. Here the CDR3 DNA reads TGTGCCAGCTCATCCGGGACAACGTATGGCTACACCTTC. Translated: CASSSGTTYGYTF. Full variable domain (outside the CDR3, taken from reference TRBV18 and TRBJ1-2): NAGVMQNPRHLVRRRGQEARLRCSPMKGHSHVYWYRQLPEEGLKFMVYLQKENIIDESGMPKERFSAEFPKEGPSILRIQQVVRGDSAAYFCASSSGTTYGYTFGSGTRLTVV.